The 5 T cell receptor beta chains presented below share a single source sample, sequenced in a study of blood T cell repertoires in COVID-19. TCRdb keeps only in-frame clones here, not all; method: immunoSEQ multiplex PCR. The sample has some 210,000 clones, about 89% seen once. Sequencing was carried out using peripheral blood. Source of these receptors: a man between 60 and 75 years old who had recovered from COVID-19.

This chain links TRBV24-1 with TRBJ1-5; TRBD1 might be the D (6 bases). CDR3 length: 15 amino acids. V gave up 0 bases and J gave up 4 bases, with 9 bases separating them. Per the germline V gene, CDR1 is KGHDR and CDR2 is SFDVKD. The CDR3 bases are TGTGCCACCAGTGATTTGGGGCAGGGGAATCAGCCCCAGCATTTT. Amino acid sequence: CATSDLGQGNQPQHF.

V usage is TRBV2 and J usage is TRBJ1-3; no reliable D call. The CDR3 sequence is 16 residues long. CDR1 and CDR2 (germline): SNHLY, FYNNEI. Trimming removed 7 bases from V and 0 bases from J, with 16 bases in between. Here the CDR3 reads CASTPEGFVSGNTIYF. For the CDR3, the DNA is TGTGCCAGCACCCCGGAGGGTTTCGTCTCTGGAAACACCATATATTTT.

The chain carries TRBV18 and TRBJ1-2, with 7 positions matching TRBD1. The length of the CDR3 is 14 residues. Germline assignment: CDR1 KGHSH and CDR2 LQKENI. V lost 2 bases to trimming and J lost 2 bases; unmatched junction nucleotides: 2. CDR3 nucleotide sequence: TGTGCCAGCTCACCAGAGACAGGGAACTATGGCTACACCTTC. Amino acid sequence: CASSPETGNYGYTF.

This clone was seen once. V gene TRBV5-1 combines with J gene TRBJ2-3, with 11 bases that match TRBD2. The junction had 7 bases not matched to a gene; V was cut back by 3 bases and J by 4 bases. The CDR3 is 16 amino acids. Per the germline V gene, CDR1 is SGHRS and CDR2 is YFSETQ. For the CDR3, the DNA is TGCGCCAGCAGCTCCCTAACTAGCGGGAGCTCAGATACGCAGTATTTT. Translated: CASSSLTSGSSDTQYF.

This rearrangement joins TRBV3-1 (or the pseudogene TRBV3-2) to TRBJ2-2, with D possibly matching TRBD2 (6 bases). The V end was cut by 4 bases, the J end by 0 bases, with 9 bases between. Per the germline V gene, CDR1 is LGHDT and CDR2 is YNNKEL (reference sequence). The CDR3 is made up of 15 amino acids. This CDR3 is CASSPRGPNTGELFF. The CDR3 DNA reads as TGTGCCAGCAGCCCGCGGGGACCGAACACCGGGGAGCTGTTTTTT.